The entry below gives a single T cell receptor beta chain sequence along with its context. Original processing methods: Estimated nucleated cell counts came from reference gene primer amplification. Sequencing used immunoSEQ multiplex PCR; TCRdb keeps in-frame clones, though not all of them. V and J calls and clone size come straight from that table; D and trimming were deduced from the DNA. The sample includes 90,000 to 150,000 clones, 65% to 90% of them seen just once. The sample is drawn from a study of blood T cell repertoires in COVID-19. At the level of the study: Italy, Spain and the United States were the sources of the convalescent and acute COVID-19 samples. Nucleic acid was either cDNA or gDNA, and it came from T cells, B-cell-depleted T cells, or PBMCs.

Germline CDR1 reads SNHLY; CDR2 reads FYNNEI. The CDR3 covers 19 residues. V lost 5 bases, J lost 1 base, and 12 bases stayed unmatched. The chain is built from TRBV2 and TRBJ2-1; TRBD1 agrees at 12 bases. Sequenced input: peripheral blood. The source is a man aged 80 or over with acute or convalescent COVID-19. CDR3 DNA sequence: TGTGCCAGCAGTCCTCGTCCCGGGACAGGGGGCAAGTCCTACAATGAGCAGTTCTTC. Translating it yields CASSPRPGTGGKSYNEQFF. Full variable domain (missing parts from reference TRBV2 and TRBJ2-1): EPEVTQTPSHQVTQMGQEVILRCVPISNHLYFYWYRQILGQKVEFLVSFYNNEISEKSEIFDDQFSVERPDGSNFTLKIRSTKLEDSAMYFCASSPRPGTGGKSYNEQFFGPGTRLTVL.